This note documents a single T cell receptor (beta chain) sequence. Its antigen is not identified. PCR primers comprised 60 Vbeta and 13 Jbeta primers. In the authors' methods: In a later analysis, the count reached 80 million or so unique TCR beta chains, with roughly 11 million shared. Here immunoSEQ multiplex PCR was the method, and the copy in TCRdb shows in-frame clones only, minus some. Clone size and V and J calls were adopted from that table, with D and trimming inferred from the DNA. This sample has under 200,000 clones, with over 65% found just once. The length of the CDR3 is 15 residues. Unmatched junction bases numbered 4, after V lost 2 bases and J lost 4 bases. CDR1 is SGHTS, CDR2 YDEGEE, per germline. The sample is drawn from a study of cytomegalovirus exposure and HLA in healthy donors. Study conclusions and caveats: TCR beta V- and J-gene trimming, according to a later analysis, was linked to a missense DCLRE1C variant. In an earlier analysis, in roughly 600 donors, most V segments appeared productive either ~90% or ~30% of the time. Many donors shared some public TCRs, even though most TCR sequences were rare.

The chain has TRBV5-8 and TRBJ1-1, with 11 bases identical to TRBD1. The source material was PBMCs. The TCR was taken from a man in his forties or fifties in good health and CMV-seropositive. The CDR3: CASSFRGTGGTEAFF. The CDR3 DNA reads as TGTGCCAGCAGCTTTAGGGGGACAGGGGGCACTGAAGCTTTCTTT.